This T cell receptor (beta chain) was recovered during a study of siplizumab effects on memory and regulatory T cells. There are a few counts of this clone. This CDR3 is built from 14 residues. Germline lookup yields CDR1 GTSNPN and CDR2 SVGIG (reference sequence). After removal of 5 bases from V and 5 bases from J, the junction contained 8 bases not matched to a gene. Measured with immunoSEQ multiplex PCR; TCRdb has only the in-frame clones, and not every one. The sample has 70,000 to 95,000 clones, approximately 93% seen once. The receptor was isolated from a human donor in good health. The chain carries TRBV30 and TRBJ1-5, with 8 bases matching TRBD1. The source material was CD8+ T cells sorted from blood. CDR3 in amino acids: CAWGEAGGDQPQHF. The CDR3 DNA sequence: TGTGCCTGGGGAGAGGCAGGGGGCGATCAGCCCCAGCATTTT.